This entry concerns a single TCR beta chain. This record belongs to a study of sequential checkpoint blockade in melanoma. Study-level background: Arm A got nivolumab then ipilimumab; arm B the reverse, 1:1. Both treatment sequences were followed by maintenance nivolumab.

Regarding treatment: randomized to nivolumab then ipilimumab (arm A) or the reverse (arm B). None of the patients previously received DNA-damaging chemotherapy. Live CD3+CD8+ CD19− CD56− cells were sorted from PBMCs. The repertoire was sequenced with immunoSEQ multiplex PCR; TCRdb's copy has only in-frame clones and lacks some. This sample yields 20,000 to 25,000 clones, of which less than 75% are seen a single time; under 20% belongs to the top ten. V shed 6 bases and J 8 bases; nucleotides not matched to a gene: 10. Germline loops: CDR1 MNHEY, CDR2 SMNVEV (reference sequence). The CDR3 contains 14 residues.

This chain connects TRBV27 to TRBJ1-2; 9 nucleotides align to TRBD1. The sequence was obtained from a human donor with melanoma. Source: CD8+ T cells sorted from blood (inferred from file names), taken from a patient given nivolumab and ipilimumab in sequence. The CDR3 DNA is TGTGCCAGCAGGGGGACAGGGACCTATGGGGGCTACACCTTC. It encodes CASRGTGTYGGYTF.